This T cell receptor beta chain was documented in a study of blood T cells in healthy people across ages. A sample-barcoded 5' primer and a J-beta primer mix were used in a second PCR of roughly 6 to 11 cycles. In TCRdb, the 5' RACE reads were re-called with MiXCR into one record per CDR3 protein. Of about 570,000 distinct CDR3 sequences in the sample, roughly a quarter were seen once. General study findings and limits: The study found TCR beta diversity correlated strongly with naive T cell percentage.

About this clonotype: Its antigen is not identified.

CDR1 is SGHTA, CDR2 FQGNSA, per germline. The CDR3 is 15 amino acids. V was trimmed by 4 bases and J by 0 bases, leaving 10 bases between them. This sample also belongs to another study, concerning T cells of mothers and their children.

Sequencing was performed on blood. This TCR came from a boy between 2 and 10 years old in good health. The chain uses TRBV7-2 and TRBJ2-4; D might be TRBD2 (5 bases). CDR3 in DNA: TGTGCCAGCAGCTCCCTACTAGTAGCCAAAAACATTCAGTACTTC. Its protein product is CASSSLLVAKNIQYF.